These 20 T cell receptor beta chains came from one sample sequenced in a study of human T cells and chemical hapten exposure. In TCRdb, the RACE reads were re-called with MiXCR into one record per CDR3 protein. The sample contains roughly 36,000 distinct CDR3 sequences, 10% to 13% of which appear only once. Noted time point: pre-sensitization, week 0. Treatment reported: therapeutic diphenylcyclopropenone sensitization with weekly scalp DPC. Sequencing started from total RNA isolated from unfractionated whole blood. Sequenced here: whole blood, sampled in connection with sensitization to the hapten diphenylcyclopropenone (DPC). These receptors all come from a man over 45 with alopecia areata. Some clones in this sample may be carry-over from other donors' samples.

This clonotype was picked up many times. The chain joins TRBV5-4 to TRBJ1-1; TRBD1 is a possible D gene (6 bases). V lost 1 base, J lost 4 bases, and 23 bases lay in between. This CDR3 spans 18 amino acids. Germline CDR1 is SGHNT and CDR2 is YYREEE (reference sequence). The CDR3, as DNA: TGTGCCAGCAGCTTGAAAGGTTTGGCAGGGGAGATTCGCACTGAAGCTTTCTTT. Translated: CASSLKGLAGEIRTEAFF.

This clonotype was observed at least ten times. This chain links TRBV28 with TRBJ2-7, with D unclear. Per the germline V gene, CDR1 is MDHEN and CDR2 is SYDVKM. V was clipped by 2 bases and J by 5 bases, with 1 base between them. The CDR3 sequence is 10 residues long. CDR3 DNA sequence: TGTGCCAGCAGTTTAAACGAGCAGTACTTC. This codes for CASSLNEQYF.

This clonotype was picked up many times. CDR3 sequence reads: CATSDLPKDKNIQYF. Here the CDR3 DNA reads TGTGCCACCAGTGATTTGCCCAAGGACAAAAACATTCAGTACTTC. The chain recombines TRBV24-1 with TRBJ2-4; D call uncertain. CDR1 and CDR2 (germline): KGHDR, SFDVKD. The CDR3 is 15 residues long. Trimming shortened V by 0 bases and J by 3 bases, and 8 bases separated the two germline ends.

In its sample, this clonotype was seen many times. V and J are TRBV3-1 and TRBJ1-1, with a possible D match to TRBD1 (5 bases). The CDR3 extends over 17 amino acids. Germline values: CDR1 LGHDT, CDR2 YNNKEL (reference sequence). Trimming stripped 4 bases from V and 0 bases from J, with 18 bases between. In DNA form, the CDR3 reads TGTGCCAGCAGCCCCTGGCAGGGTTCGGCTATGAACACTGAAGCTTTCTTT. Protein sequence: CASSPWQGSAMNTEAFF. The variable domain in full, completed from reference TRBV3-1 and TRBJ1-1, reads DTAVSQTPKYLVTQMGNDKSIKCEQNLGHDTMYWYKQDSKKFLKIMFSYNNKELIINETVPNRFSPKSPDKAHLNLHINSLELGDSAVYFCASSPWQGSAMNTEAFFGQGTRLTVV.

V usage is TRBV29-1 and J usage is TRBJ2-6, with unresolved D. Trimming removed 7 bases at V and 1 base at J, with 11 bases between. Germline V CDR1 and CDR2: SQVTM, ANQGSEA. This CDR3 is built from 14 residues. CDR3 loop: CSASSFSGANVLTF. In DNA, the CDR3 is TGCAGCGCGTCATCCTTTTCTGGGGCCAACGTCCTGACTTTC.

The count of this clonotype is one. The V call is TRBV19, the J call TRBJ2-5; 7 positions match TRBD2. Germline lookup yields CDR1 LNHDA and CDR2 SQIVND (reference sequence). This CDR3 has 14 amino acids. V shed 5 bases, J shed 6 bases, and the junction held 9 bases outside the gene matches. The CDR3 nucleotides read TGTGCCAGTAGTCCCGGGGGGACCGCGAAGACCCAGTACTTC. The encoded protein is CASSPGGTAKTQYF.

This clonotype was seen ten or more times. Compared with germline, one end of the junction differs, possibly owing to a read error. V and J are TRBV7-7 and TRBJ2-1, with D possibly TRBD2 on 6 matching bases. Germline V lookup: CDR1 SSHAT, CDR2 FNYEAQ (reference sequence). There are 16 residues in the CDR3. CDR3 residues: CASSLGGGKAYNEQFF. The CDR3, as DNA: TGTGCTAGCAGCTTAGGAGGCGGGAAGGCCTACAATGAGCAGTTCTTC.

This clonotype was detected only a few times. The V gene is TRBV10-1, the J gene TRBJ2-3; D tentatively reads TRBD1 or TRBD2 (6 bases each). Per germline, CDR1 WNHNN and CDR2 SYGVQD (reference sequence). The length of the CDR3 is 14 residues. Trimming took off 3 bases at V and 5 bases at J, with 12 bases between the two ends. The CDR3 reads CASSDGGLGDTQYF. For the CDR3, the DNA is TGCGCCAGCAGTGATGGGGGGCTTGGAGATACGCAGTATTTT.

The chain has TRBV12-3 or TRBV12-4 and TRBJ2-4; TRBD2 is a possible D gene (6 bases). V was clipped by 7 bases and J by 5 bases, with 15 bases between them. The length of the CDR3 is 14 residues. This chain's CDR3 is CASNWRGRENIQYF. In DNA form, the CDR3 reads TGTGCCAGCAATTGGCGGGGTAGGGAAAACATTCAGTACTTC.

The count of this clonotype is one. This sequence may be a read error, since a much larger clone differs from it by one base. The genes are TRBV29-1 and TRBJ2-7, with D perhaps matching TRBD1 (6 bases). Trimming cost V 1 base and J 2 bases, with 15 bases left between them. This CDR3 has 15 amino acids. Looked up from germline, CDR1 is SQVTM and CDR2 is ANQGSEA. CDR3 DNA: TGCAGCGTTGAAGGGTATAGGACAGCTCCCTACGAGCAGTACTTC. Amino acids: CSVEGYRTAPYEQYF.

As to this clonotype: Given a much more abundant clone one base away, this may be a read error. This chain uses TRBV6-6 with TRBJ2-1, with D perhaps being TRBD1 or TRBD2 (5 bases each). The V end was cut by 10 bases, the J end by 10 bases, with 14 bases between. The CDR3 is 11 amino acids. CDR1 MNHNY and CDR2 SVGAGI come from the germline V gene (reference sequence). CDR3 sequence reads: CANRRRGEQFF. The CDR3 DNA reads as TGTGCCAACAGGAGACGGGGCGAGCAGTTCTTC.

This clonotype showed up just once. V and J are TRBV29-1 and TRBJ2-2; D unclear. CDR1 SQVTM and CDR2 ANQGSEA come from the germline V gene. V gave up 7 bases and J gave up 7 bases, with 7 bases separating them. The CDR3 has 10 residues. The CDR3 spells CSALLGELFF. CDR3 in DNA: TGCAGCGCCTTACTCGGGGAGCTGTTTTTT.

The chain combines TRBV28 with TRBJ2-1, with 12 bases lining up with TRBD2. CDR1 MDHEN and CDR2 SYDVKM come from the germline V gene. J lost 6 bases, V lost 6 bases, and 6 bases had no gene match. The CDR3 is 15 residues long. Written as DNA, the CDR3 is TGTGCCAGCAGAACACTAGCGGGAGGATTCAATGAGCAGTTCTTC. The encoded protein is CASRTLAGGFNEQFF.

CDR3 in DNA: TGTGCCAGCAGTCCCGGACCCTCGCATCGCTTCGAGCAGTACTTC. This gives the protein CASSPGPSHRFEQYF. The rearrangement links TRBV6-2 or TRBV6-3 to TRBJ2-7; D remains ambiguous. This CDR3 region has 15 residues. V was pared by 5 bases and J by 6 bases, with 20 bases between. Germline CDR1 is MNHEY and CDR2 is SVGEGT.

In this sample, this clonotype turned up many times. J is TRBJ1-5 and V is TRBV10-2; 10 positions match TRBD1. Losses at the gene ends were 6 bases for V and 1 base for J; bases not matched to a gene: 12. Germline CDR1 is WSHSY and CDR2 is SAAADI. The CDR3 has 18 residues. The CDR3 region has the DNA TGCGCCAGCAGCATGTTAAGACAGGGGGCAGAGAGCAATCAGCCCCAGCATTTT. The encoded protein is CASSMLRQGAESNQPQHF.

This clonotype appeared many times. The chain has TRBV29-1 and TRBJ2-7; the match to TRBD2 covers 11 bases. The V gene's germline CDR1 is SQVTM and CDR2 ANQGSEA. The CDR3 covers 15 residues. The J segment lost 6 bases and the V segment lost 6 bases, leaving 13 bases of the junction unmatched. CDR3 in amino acids: CSVHSSALAGGEQYF. In DNA form, the CDR3 reads TGCAGCGTCCACTCTTCGGCCCTAGCGGGAGGCGAGCAGTACTTC.

This clonotype has more than one count but fewer than ten. This sequence joins TRBV5-1 and TRBJ2-1; 8 nucleotides agree with TRBD1. Germline-derived CDR1 and CDR2 are SGHRS and YFSETQ. The V segment lost 3 bases and the J segment 7 bases; nucleotides outside the gene matches: 6. This CDR3 has 14 amino acids. The CDR3 reads CASSSGGLGNEQFF. For the CDR3, the DNA is TGCGCCAGCAGCTCAGGGGGCTTGGGGAATGAGCAGTTCTTC.

This clonotype was seen repeatedly, ten times or more. The rearrangement joins TRBV29-1 to TRBJ2-7; 11 bases are a match to TRBD1. This CDR3 is built from 16 residues. Looked up from germline, CDR1 is SQVTM and CDR2 is ANQGSEA. V was pared by 1 base and J by 5 bases, with 10 bases of the junction left unmatched. Here the CDR3 DNA reads TGCAGCGTTGAAGTAGAGTATGGGACAGGGGGGGACGAGCAGTACTTC. Translating gives CSVEVEYGTGGDEQYF.

The rearrangement uses TRBV28 and TRBJ2-7; 9 positions agree with TRBD2. V lost 6 bases to trimming and J lost 4 bases; unmatched junction nucleotides: 7. CDR3 length equals 14 residues. The V gene's germline CDR1 is MDHEN and CDR2 SYDVKM. CDR3 DNA: TGTGCCAGCAGGTCTAGCGGGAATTCTTACGAGCAGTACTTC. Its protein product is CASRSSGNSYEQYF.

Many counts were recorded for this clonotype. The V gene is TRBV7-6, the J gene TRBJ2-7, with D unclear. V lost 1 base to trimming and J lost 5 bases, with 9 bases between them. CDR1 is SGHVS and CDR2 is FNYEAQ in the germline V gene. This CDR3 has 13 residues. CDR3 coding DNA: TGTGCCAGCAGCTTAGGGACCTCTGACGAGCAGTACTTC. It translates to CASSLGTSDEQYF.